One and the same sample provided the 2 T cell receptor beta chains below, sequenced in a study of Ad26.COV2.S vaccination and SARS-CoV-2 variants. As to treatment: some 20 received Ad26.COV2.S at low or high dose, single or two shots; about 5 received placebo; per-sample allocation not given. Samples came from day 63 after the first vaccine or placebo injection. Sequenced by immunoSEQ multiplex PCR; TCRdb stores in-frame clones only, minus some. The top ten clones hold 1.5% to 2% of a sample with almost 400,000 clones, roughly 90% of them seen once. The sequences come from peripheral blood, collected in a trial of Ad26.COV2.S vaccine versus placebo. The receptors stem from a person between 18 and 59 years old who received the Ad26.COV2.S COVID-19 vaccine or a placebo.

This chain connects TRBV11-1 to TRBJ1-1; 10 positions agree with TRBD1. Germline-derived CDR1 and CDR2 are SGHAT and FQDESV (reference sequence). The CDR3 covers 15 residues. V gave up 4 bases and J gave up 5 bases; unmatched junction bases: 7. The CDR3 spells CASSSRTGGGTEAFF. The CDR3 nucleotides read TGTGCCAGCAGCTCACGGACAGGGGGGGGTACTGAAGCTTTCTTT.

The V and J genes are TRBV2 and TRBJ2-1; the match to TRBD2 covers 11 bases. The CDR3 has 15 residues. V trimming: 6 bases; J trimming: 3 bases; junction bases outside the gene matches: 4. Germline-derived CDR1 and CDR2 are SNHLY and FYNNEI. In nucleotides, the CDR3 is TGTGCCAGCAGCGATCTAGCGGGGGGCTACAATGAGCAGTTCTTC. It codes for CASSDLAGGYNEQFF.